These T cell receptor beta chains were read from a single sample in a study of cytomegalovirus exposure and HLA in healthy donors. TCRdb keeps only in-frame clones here, not all; method: immunoSEQ multiplex PCR. The sample carries some 270,000 clones, 65% to 90% recorded once. Sequenced sample: PBMCs. These receptors were taken from a woman aged 18-30 years in good health and CMV-seronegative. The CDR3 runs from the conserved cysteine through the conserved F or W. Fields, in order: J gene, V gene, clone size, D gene, CDR3 protein, CDR3 DNA. A D gene is named only where the DNA matches it firmly. Only some rows state a clone size, as once, few, many or a class for expanded clones.

TRBJ1-2	TRBV28	.	TRBD1	CASSLRDRVGGYTF	TGTGCCAGCAGTTTAAGGGACAGGGTGGGCGGCTACACCTTC
TRBJ2-2	TRBV5-1	few	TRBD1	CASREQGTGELFF	TGCGCCAGCAGAGAACAGGGGACCGGGGAGCTGTTTTTT
TRBJ1-3	TRBV4-3	.	TRBD1	CASSHTGQGRRNTIYF	TGCGCCAGCAGCCACACGGGACAGGGTCGAAGAAACACCATATATTTT
TRBJ1-5	TRBV5-1	.	TRBD1	CASSYGQGSNQPQHF	TGCGCCAGCAGCTACGGACAGGGTAGCAATCAGCCCCAGCATTTT
TRBJ2-7	TRBV19	.	TRBD1	CASSTFDRAYEQYF	TGTGCCAGTAGTACCTTCGACAGGGCCTACGAGCAGTACTTC
TRBJ1-1	TRBV5-4	.	TRBD1	CASSFGENRGYDTEAFF	TGTGCCAGCAGCTTTGGTGAGAACAGGGGATATGACACTGAAGCTTTCTTT
TRBJ2-4	TRBV5-1	.	.	CASSLAGAGKNIQYF	TGCGCCAGCAGCTTGGCTGGCGCGGGAAAAAACATTCAGTACTTC
TRBJ1-5	TRBV6-5	.	.	CASSSLGSNQPQHF	TGTGCCAGCAGTTCTTTGGGCTCCAATCAGCCCCAGCATTTT
TRBJ2-6	TRBV28	.	.	CASTPQISGANVLTF	TGTGCCAGCACCCCTCAGATATCTGGGGCCAACGTCCTGACTTTC
TRBJ1-3	TRBV11-2	.	TRBD1	CASSLGGIYSHSGNTIYF	TGTGCCAGCAGTTTAGGGGGCATTTACTCTCACTCTGGAAACACCATATATTTT
TRBJ1-1	TRBV6-6	.	.	CASSKTVGMGFNEAFF	TGTGCCAGCAGTAAGACAGTAGGGATGGGGTTCAATGAAGCTTTCTTT
TRBJ2-5	TRBV30	.	TRBD2	CAWAKRGGQETQYF	TGTGCCTGGGCGAAGCGGGGGGGTCAAGAGACCCAGTACTTC
TRBJ2-7	TRBV10-3	.	TRBD2	CAISEGRLAGTEQYF	TGTGCCATCAGTGAGGGGAGGCTAGCGGGGACGGAGCAGTACTTC
TRBJ1-1	TRBV27	.	.	CASSLLGGGGTEAFF	TGTGCCAGCAGTTTATTAGGCGGGGGGGGCACTGAAGCTTTCTTT
TRBJ1-2	TRBV9	.	.	CASSVEANRDYGYTF	TGTGCCAGCAGCGTAGAGGCGAATCGGGACTATGGCTACACCTTC
TRBJ2-7	TRBV15	.	.	CATSRDQAVGEQYF	TGTGCCACCAGCAGAGATCAAGCGGTGGGCGAGCAGTACTTC
TRBJ1-5	TRBV6-6	.	.	CASSYSSGGQPQHF	TGTGCCAGCAGTTACTCATCGGGCGGGCAGCCCCAGCATTTT
TRBJ2-2	TRBV19	few	.	CASSIRDRNTGELFF	TGTGCCAGTAGTATCCGTGACAGGAACACCGGGGAGCTGTTTTTT
TRBJ1-2	TRBV25-1	.	.	CASSVEGSIYGYTF	TGTGCCAGCAGTGTCGAGGGCAGTATCTATGGCTACACCTTC
TRBJ1-2	TRBV6-1	.	TRBD1	CASRTGGEPNYGYTF	TGTGCCAGCCGGACAGGGGGCGAGCCTAACTATGGCTACACCTTC
TRBJ1-2	TRBV5-5	.	.	CASIPGQGFYGYTF	TGTGCCAGCATCCCTGGGCAGGGCTTCTATGGCTACACCTTC
TRBJ2-1	TRBV27	.	TRBD2	CASSPGTSGGGEQFF	TGTGCCAGCAGTCCGGGGACTAGCGGGGGTGGTGAGCAGTTCTTC
TRBJ1-2	TRBV5-6	.	.	CASSPTRALKGYTF	TGTGCCAGCAGCCCGACTCGCGCCCTTAAGGGCTACACCTTC
TRBJ2-7	TRBV4-3	once	.	CASSQDMAAANTYEQYF	TGCGCCAGCAGCCAAGATATGGCGGCAGCGAATACCTACGAGCAGTACTTC
TRBJ1-4	TRBV6-5	.	TRBD1	CASSTSTGANEKLFF	TGTGCCAGCAGTACCTCGACAGGGGCTAATGAAAAACTGTTTTTT
TRBJ1-2	TRBV6-1	.	TRBD1	CASSGQGEFSYGYTF	TGTGCCAGCAGTGGACAGGGGGAATTTTCTTATGGCTACACCTTC
TRBJ2-1	TRBV5-1	.	TRBD2	CASSLGLAERDEQFF	TGCGCCAGCAGCCTAGGACTAGCGGAGAGGGATGAGCAGTTCTTC
TRBJ2-2	TRBV4-3	.	.	CASSQQGSRELFF	TGCGCCAGCAGCCAGCAGGGGAGTAGGGAGCTGTTTTTT
TRBJ1-1	TRBV10-3	.	TRBD1	CAISGQGVGTEAFF	TGTGCCATCAGTGGACAGGGCGTCGGCACTGAAGCTTTCTTT
TRBJ1-2	TRBV30	few	.	CAWSVKGIGYTF	TGTGCCTGGAGTGTAAAGGGGATCGGCTACACCTTC
TRBJ1-2	TRBV4-3	.	TRBD1	CASSQGQGPSNYGYTF	TGCGCCAGCAGCCAAGGACAGGGACCGTCTAACTATGGCTACACCTTC
TRBJ2-2	TRBV6-4	.	TRBD2	CASSQLAGDTGELFF	TGTGCCAGCAGCCAACTAGCGGGTGACACCGGGGAGCTGTTTTTT
TRBJ2-3	TRBV27	once	.	CASSYQGIVTDTQYF	TGTGCCAGCAGTTACCAGGGGATCGTCACAGATACGCAGTATTTT
TRBJ2-7	TRBV28	.	.	CASSLVDSLFEQYF	TGTGCCAGCAGTTTAGTGGACAGTCTGTTTGAGCAGTACTTC
TRBJ2-6	TRBV30	.	TRBD2	CAWSAGGAGANVLTF	TGTGCCTGGAGTGCCGGGGGGGCTGGGGCCAACGTCCTGACTTTC
TRBJ1-1	TRBV6-5	.	TRBD1	CASSYSGTVNTEAFF	TGTGCCAGCAGTTACTCGGGGACAGTGAACACTGAAGCTTTCTTT
TRBJ1-5	TRBV4-1	once	TRBD1	CASSQGTGEVLAPHSNQPQHF	TGCGCCAGCAGCCAAGGGACAGGGGAGGTTTTGGCACCCCATAGCAATCAGCCCCAGCATTTT
TRBJ2-1	TRBV27	.	.	CASSFSASVNNEQFF	TGTGCCAGCAGTTTTTCGGCTAGCGTAAACAATGAGCAGTTCTTC
TRBJ1-1	TRBV7-3	few	TRBD1	CASSLGRQGFGAFF	TGTGCCAGCAGCTTGGGAAGACAGGGGTTCGGAGCTTTCTTT
TRBJ2-2	TRBV10-3	.	TRBD2	CATRTSGGTGELFF	TGTGCCACCAGGACTAGCGGGGGTACCGGGGAGCTGTTTTTT
TRBJ1-3	TRBV18	.	.	CASSPRQDLSGNTIYF	TGTGCCAGCTCACCACGACAGGATCTCTCTGGAAACACCATATATTTT
TRBJ1-5	TRBV7-8	once	.	CASSLGERQNQPQHF	TGTGCCAGCAGCTTAGGAGAGAGACAGAATCAGCCCCAGCATTTT
TRBJ1-5	TRBV15	.	TRBD1	CATSRDRGTGKGDQPQHF	TGTGCCACCAGCAGAGATAGGGGGACAGGGAAAGGCGATCAGCCCCAGCATTTT
TRBJ1-1	TRBV5-4	.	.	CASSLPGAEAFF	TGTGCCAGCAGCCTACCAGGGGCTGAAGCTTTCTTT
TRBJ1-3	TRBV30	.	.	CAWSLLGGAGGNTIYF	TGTGCCTGGAGTTTGCTTGGGGGGGCAGGGGGAAACACCATATATTTT
TRBJ2-3	TRBV27	once	.	CASSLLGSRDTQYF	TGTGCCAGCAGTTTGTTGGGTAGCAGAGATACGCAGTATTTT
TRBJ1-1	TRBV6-5	.	.	CASSYRGWNTEAFF	TGTGCCAGCAGTTACAGGGGGTGGAACACTGAAGCTTTCTTT
TRBJ2-7	TRBV7-2	once	TRBD2	CASSLATSGVYEQYF	TGTGCCAGCAGCTTAGCGACTAGCGGGGTCTACGAGCAGTACTTC
TRBJ2-2	TRBV30	.	.	CAWNGRGRGELFF	TGTGCCTGGAATGGCAGGGGAAGGGGGGAGCTGTTTTTT
TRBJ1-2	TRBV19	.	.	CASTLGGGNDYGYTF	TGTGCCAGTACTCTCGGAGGAGGGAACGACTATGGCTACACCTTC
TRBJ2-2	TRBV19	.	.	CASILRSGTGELFF	TGTGCCAGTATTTTACGGTCAGGCACCGGGGAGCTGTTTTTT
TRBJ1-5	TRBV5-1	.	.	CASSNGHGNQPQHF	TGCGCCAGCAGCAACGGACACGGCAATCAGCCCCAGCATTTT
TRBJ1-5	TRBV19	once	TRBD1	CASSIGTGGQPQHF	TGTGCCAGTAGTATCGGGACAGGGGGTCAGCCCCAGCATTTT